The rows below give T cell receptor beta chains drawn from one sample of a study of CD8 T cells in Susac syndrome. TCRdb re-called the immunoSEQ multiplex PCR reads through MiXCR, storing one row per CDR3 protein. The sample holds about 120,000 distinct CDR3 sequences, 85% to 95% seen once. The specimen sequenced was CD8+ T cells from PBMCs. These receptors all stem from a human donor with Susac syndrome. Both conserved end residues are part of each CDR3. The D gene is left open where the match is weak. Clone size is shown for a subset of rows, as once, few, many or a class of expanded clone.

d_gene,j_gene,v_gene,abundance,CDR3nt,CDR3aa
NA,TRBJ2-5,TRBV11-2,NA,TGTGCCAGCAGCCAAACGGAGACCCAGTACTTC,CASSQTETQYF
NA,TRBJ2-3,TRBV29-1,NA,TGCAGCGTTGAAGGGCGCCAGGGAAGCACAGATACGCAGTATTTT,CSVEGRQGSTDTQYF
NA,TRBJ2-3,TRBV7-9,once,TGTGCCAGCAGTCCAAGGGCCGGGAGCGTCACAGATACGCAGTATTTT,CASSPRAGSVTDTQYF
TRBD1,TRBJ1-2,TRBV9,NA,TGTGCCAGCAGCCAAGACAGGGCCAACTATGGCTACACCTTC,CASSQDRANYGYTF
NA,TRBJ2-5,TRBV7-9,NA,TGTGCCAGCAGCTTGACAGTTCAAGAGACCCAGTACTTC,CASSLTVQETQYF
NA,TRBJ2-7,TRBV21-1,NA,TGTGCCACTCCATGGGCGGGCTGCCCCTACGAGCAGTACTTC,CATPWAGCPYEQYF
NA,TRBJ2-5,TRBV27,NA,TGTGCCAGCAGTTGGGACGCCCGGGAGACCCAGTACTTC,CASSWDARETQYF
NA,TRBJ2-7,TRBV3-1,NA,TGTGCCAGCAGCTTGGTGAGAATTGGGAGATACGAGCAGTACTTC,CASSLVRIGRYEQYF
NA,TRBJ1-1,TRBV19,NA,TGTGCCAGTAGTACGGGGGGCTCGGCCACTGAAGCTTTCTTT,CASSTGGSATEAFF
NA,TRBJ2-6,TRBV4-1,NA,TGCGCCAGCAGCCATAGTCCGGGGTCTGGGGCCAACGTCCTGACTTTC,CASSHSPGSGANVLTF
NA,TRBJ1-1,TRBV11-2,NA,TGTGCCAGCAGCTTACTCGGGAAGATGAACACTGAAGCTTTCTTT,CASSLLGKMNTEAFF
NA,TRBJ1-1,TRBV9,NA,TGTGCCAGCAGCGTAGCGGCGGAGAAGAACACTGAAGCTTTCTTT,CASSVAAEKNTEAFF
NA,TRBJ1-1,TRBV12-3/TRBV12-4,NA,TGTGCCAGCAGTACGGGGGTCAAAGGGGCAGCTTTCTTT,CASSTGVKGAAFF
NA,TRBJ2-3,TRBV9,NA,TGTGCCAGCAGCGCCGAGGGACGGAAGGGCACAGATACGCAGTATTTT,CASSAEGRKGTDTQYF
NA,TRBJ2-7,TRBV7-9,NA,TGTGCCAGCAGCCCCCCCCGACAGCTCTACGAGCAGTACTTC,CASSPPRQLYEQYF
NA,TRBJ2-4,TRBV5-6,NA,TGTGCCAGCAGCTTGGGCGGCACGGACATTCAGTACTTC,CASSLGGTDIQYF